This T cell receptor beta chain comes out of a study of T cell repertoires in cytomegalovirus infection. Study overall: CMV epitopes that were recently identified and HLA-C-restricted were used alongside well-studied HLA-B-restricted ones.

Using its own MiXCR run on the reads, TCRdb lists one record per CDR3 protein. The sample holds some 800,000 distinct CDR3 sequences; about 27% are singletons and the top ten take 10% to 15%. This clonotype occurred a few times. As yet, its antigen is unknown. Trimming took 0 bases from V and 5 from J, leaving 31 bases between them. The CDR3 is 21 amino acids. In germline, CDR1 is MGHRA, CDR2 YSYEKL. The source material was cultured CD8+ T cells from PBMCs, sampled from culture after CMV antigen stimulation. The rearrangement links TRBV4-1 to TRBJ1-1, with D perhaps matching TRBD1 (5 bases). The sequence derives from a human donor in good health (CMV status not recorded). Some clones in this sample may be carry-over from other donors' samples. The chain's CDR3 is CASSQDFRSGGGRWVWTEAFF. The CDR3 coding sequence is TGCGCCAGCAGCCAAGATTTTAGGTCTGGGGGGGGACGATGGGTTTGGACTGAAGCTTTCTTT.